The rows below give T cell receptor beta chains drawn from one sample of a study of T cells in Graves' hyperthyroidism and ophthalmopathy. TCRdb re-derived calls from the multiplex PCR reads in MiXCR, one entry per CDR3 protein. The sample contains hundreds of thousands of distinct CDR3 sequences, around 20% of which appear only once. The sample was blood. Receptors were obtained from a man aged 25 to 40 with Graves' ophthalmopathy. Both conserved end residues are trimmed from each CDR3. Fields, in order: CDR3 length, V gene, J gene, CDR3 protein.

>13|TRBV28|TRBJ2-7
ASRTGGAGVNEQY
>11|TRBV20-1|TRBJ2-7
SARDRFSYEQY
>11|TRBV20-1|TRBJ2-4
SAPLEAKNIQY
>13|TRBV19|TRBJ1-6
ASTTAGQGNSPLH
>15|TRBV19|TRBJ1-4
ASSIDPGPSHGEKLF
>13|TRBV6-1|TRBJ1-1
ASRIEGQGFTEAF
>12|TRBV3-1|TRBJ2-7
ASSQDRIVREQY
>12|TRBV10-2|TRBJ1-1
ASATSQADTEAF
>13|TRBV6-1|TRBJ2-7
ASSERVQGPYEQY
>13|TRBV18|TRBJ1-1
ASSPPNQRFTEAF
>14|TRBV5-1|TRBJ2-1
ASSLEGTSGSTEQF
>12|TRBV5-6|TRBJ2-7
ANSLPGAYYEQY
>14|TRBV20-1|TRBJ2-4
SARSGGELAKNIQY
>11|TRBV20-1|TRBJ2-7
SAPRGEGYEQY
>13|TRBV4-3|TRBJ1-3
ASSQEGTGGNTIY
>12|TRBV12-5|TRBJ1-2
ASGSGQGRSGYT
>11|TRBV27|TRBJ2-7
ASSQTSSYEQY
>12|TRBV12-3/TRBV12-4|TRBJ2-7
ASSLDLSAGEQY
>10|TRBV19|TRBJ1-2
ASSNGVGGYT
>10|TRBV10-3|TRBJ1-2
AISESPNGYT
>13|TRBV12-3/TRBV12-4|TRBJ1-1
ASSFSPDKNTEAF
>12|TRBV7-9|TRBJ2-5
ASSLEGAQETQY